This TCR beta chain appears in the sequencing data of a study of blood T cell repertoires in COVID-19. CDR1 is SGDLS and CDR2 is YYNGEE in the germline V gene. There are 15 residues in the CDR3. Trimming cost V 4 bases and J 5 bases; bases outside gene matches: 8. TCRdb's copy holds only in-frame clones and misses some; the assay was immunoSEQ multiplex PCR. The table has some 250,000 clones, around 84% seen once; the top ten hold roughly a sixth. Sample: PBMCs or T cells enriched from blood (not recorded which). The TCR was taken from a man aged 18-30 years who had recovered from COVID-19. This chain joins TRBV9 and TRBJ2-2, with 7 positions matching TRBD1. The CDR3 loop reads CASSPSGTATGELFF. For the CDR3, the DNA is TGTGCCAGCAGCCCATCCGGGACAGCAACCGGGGAGCTGTTTTTT.